A selection of T cell receptor beta chains follows, all from one sample in a study of vaccination and CD4 T cells after COVID-19. Their target antigens are unknown. TCRdb fed the PCR reads into MiXCR, producing one record per CDR3 protein. The table records roughly 12,000 distinct CDR3 sequences, roughly 80% of them present only once. The sample consisted of CD4+ T cells from blood, cultured in vitro. Receptors originate from a human donor who had recovered from COVID-19. Both conserved end residues are part of each CDR3. Fields, in order: clone size, V gene, J gene, D gene, CDR3 protein, CDR3 DNA. The D gene is left open where the match is weak. Size tells how often a clone was seen (once, few, many) or the class of an expanded clone, and some rows leave it out.

>-|TRBV6-1|TRBJ2-3|-
CASSPSADTQYF
TGTGCCAGCAGCCCATCGGCGGATACGCAGTATTTT
>-|TRBV5-3|TRBJ1-6|TRBD1
CALDRGNSPLHF
TGTGCCCTGGACAGGGGAAATTCACCCCTCCACTTT
>once|TRBV20-1|TRBJ1-1|-
CSARDWFTEAFF
TGCAGTGCTAGAGATTGGTTCACTGAAGCTTTCTTT
>medium-sized|TRBV7-3|TRBJ1-2|-
CASSPGGGGGYTF
TGTGCCAGCAGCCCTGGCGGGGGCGGGGGCTACACCTTC
>-|TRBV7-9|TRBJ2-5|-
CASSRSQQETQYF
TGTGCCAGCAGCCGTAGTCAGCAAGAGACCCAGTACTTC
>few|TRBV19|TRBJ1-5|-
CASRESNQPQHF
TGTGCCAGTAGGGAAAGCAATCAGCCCCAGCATTTT
>-|TRBV6-5|TRBJ1-5|-
CASSYSGMGGRQPQHF
TGTGCCAGCAGTTACTCGGGGATGGGGGGCAGGCAGCCCCAGCATTTT
>-|TRBV15|TRBJ2-7|-
CATSRDWGSYEQYF
TGTGCCACCAGCAGAGATTGGGGCTCCTACGAGCAGTACTTC
>-|TRBV7-2|TRBJ2-3|-
CASSLVRQGGGFFDTQYF
TGTGCCAGCAGCTTAGTAAGGCAGGGAGGGGGCTTCTTCGATACGCAGTATTTT
>-|TRBV6-1|TRBJ2-7|TRBD1
CASSRSLPGQGSYEQYF
TGTGCCAGCAGTCGATCCCTCCCGGGACAGGGCTCCTACGAGCAGTACTTC
>-|TRBV7-9|TRBJ2-5|-
CASSLGPQETQYF
TGTGCCAGCAGCTTAGGACCCCAAGAGACCCAGTACTTC
>-|TRBV6-2/TRBV6-3|TRBJ1-6|-
CASSLRDSLRPLHF
TGTGCCAGCAGCCTCCGGGACTCCCTTCGCCCCCTCCACTTT
>-|TRBV11-2|TRBJ2-7|-
CASSSLAIPYEQYF
TGTGCCAGCAGCTCCCTAGCGATCCCCTACGAGCAGTACTTC
>-|TRBV10-3|TRBJ1-1|-
CAIGTANTEAFF
TGTGCCATCGGTACGGCGAACACTGAAGCTTTCTTT
>-|TRBV29-1|TRBJ1-1|TRBD1
CSAGTGRGTEAFF
TGCAGCGCCGGGACAGGTCGGGGCACTGAAGCTTTCTTT
>-|TRBV27|TRBJ1-2|-
CASRNGPNYGYTF
TGTGCCAGCAGGAACGGCCCGAACTATGGCTACACCTTC
>-|TRBV7-8|TRBJ1-2|-
CASSRDYEDGYTF
TGTGCCAGTAGTAGGGATTACGAAGATGGCTACACCTTC
>-|TRBV28|TRBJ1-6|-
CASSFQDGSSYNSPLHF
TGTGCCAGCAGTTTCCAGGACGGGAGCTCCTATAATTCACCCCTCCACTTT
>few|TRBV20-1|TRBJ1-3|-
CSARVSGGAGGNTIYF
TGCAGTGCTAGAGTGTCGGGGGGCGCGGGGGGAAACACCATATATTTT
>-|TRBV7-2|TRBJ1-2|TRBD1
CASSPTGQAPYGYTF
TGTGCCAGCAGCCCGACAGGACAGGCCCCCTATGGCTACACCTTC
>-|TRBV19|TRBJ1-2|TRBD1
CASSIGTGDYGYTF
TGTGCCAGTAGCATCGGGACAGGGGACTATGGCTACACCTTC
>-|TRBV4-1|TRBJ1-2|-
CASSQGAGAGGYTF
TGCGCCAGCAGCCAAGGGGCGGGGGCGGGTGGCTACACCTTC
>-|TRBV6-5|TRBJ2-3|-
CASSSPVTDTQYF
TGTGCCAGCAGTTCCCCCGTCACAGATACGCAGTATTTT
>once|TRBV7-8|TRBJ2-7|-
CASSLIRAPSYEQYF
TGTGCCAGCAGCTTAATCCGAGCGCCCTCCTACGAGCAGTACTTC
>-|TRBV20-1|TRBJ2-7|-
CSARVSSYEQYF
TGCAGTGCTAGAGTTAGCTCCTACGAGCAGTACTTC
>-|TRBV7-2|TRBJ2-5|-
CASSLAGVSQETQYF
TGTGCCAGCAGCTTAGCGGGAGTTAGCCAAGAGACCCAGTACTTC
>-|TRBV20-1|TRBJ2-7|TRBD2
CSAGSGRAVYEQYF
TGCAGTGCTGGAAGCGGGAGGGCGGTCTACGAGCAGTACTTC
>-|TRBV20-1|TRBJ1-1|-
CSANRLGGSAEAFF
TGCAGTGCTAATCGTTTGGGAGGGTCCGCTGAAGCTTTCTTT
>-|TRBV11-2|TRBJ2-1|-
CASSPWAVRPNEQFF
TGTGCCAGCAGCCCTTGGGCCGTTAGACCCAATGAGCAGTTCTTC
>-|TRBV24-1|TRBJ2-5|TRBD2
CATSDSTSGRKKETQYF
TGTGCCACCAGTGACTCTACTAGCGGGCGCAAAAAAGAGACCCAGTACTTC
>-|TRBV6-2/TRBV6-3|TRBJ2-7|-
CASSYPPGEQYF
TGTGCCAGCAGTTACCCCCCCGGCGAGCAGTACTTC
>-|TRBV6-5|TRBJ2-3|-
CASSYSSGSTDTQYF
TGTGCCAGCAGTTATTCCAGCGGCAGCACAGATACGCAGTATTTT
>-|TRBV10-2|TRBJ2-5|-
CASSPQETQYF
TGCGCCAGCAGCCCGCAAGAGACCCAGTACTTC
>-|TRBV6-5|TRBJ1-2|TRBD1
CASSYSPTGQGLYGYTF
TGTGCCAGCAGTTATTCCCCTACGGGACAGGGTCTCTATGGCTACACCTTC
>-|TRBV5-4|TRBJ1-6|TRBD1
CASSLPTGEASPLHF
TGTGCCAGCAGCCTACCGACAGGGGAGGCCTCACCCCTCCACTTT
>-|TRBV27|TRBJ1-6|-
CASSEGGSPLHF
TGTGCCAGCAGCGAGGGAGGTTCACCCCTCCACTTT
>-|TRBV7-9|TRBJ1-1|TRBD1
CASSPLWTGLLNTEAFF
TGTGCCAGCAGCCCTCTCTGGACAGGGTTATTGAACACTGAAGCTTTCTTT
>few|TRBV6-2/TRBV6-3|TRBJ2-5|-
CASSYPAGTMETQYF
TGTGCCAGCAGTTACCCCGCCGGGACGATGGAGACCCAGTACTTC
>-|TRBV24-1|TRBJ2-3|-
CATSVTRRDTQYF
TGTGCCACCAGTGTTACTAGGAGGGATACGCAGTATTTT
>-|TRBV7-2|TRBJ2-5|TRBD2
CASSSGGGGETQYF
TGTGCCAGCAGCTCAGGTGGGGGAGGGGAGACCCAGTACTTC
>-|TRBV10-3|TRBJ2-1|-
CAMSKAGYNEQFF
TGTGCCATGAGTAAGGCAGGATACAATGAGCAGTTCTTC
>-|TRBV20-1|TRBJ2-5|TRBD2
CSGSGREETQYF
TGCAGTGGAAGCGGGAGGGAAGAGACCCAGTACTTC
>-|TRBV6-1|TRBJ2-7|-
CASSEAGHLGYEQYF
TGTGCCAGCAGTGAAGCTGGCCATTTGGGCTACGAGCAGTACTTC
>-|TRBV18|TRBJ1-2|-
CASSPQEGPGYGYTF
TGTGCCAGCTCACCACAGGAGGGCCCTGGCTATGGCTACACCTTC
>-|TRBV5-6|TRBJ1-5|-
CASSRERGTNQPQHF
TGTGCCAGCAGCCGCGAGAGGGGGACGAATCAGCCCCAGCATTTT
>-|TRBV6-5|TRBJ1-3|TRBD1
CASSWDRGYTIYF
TGTGCCAGCAGTTGGGACAGGGGTTACACCATATATTTT
>-|TRBV7-6|TRBJ1-2|TRBD1
CASSPRGQGDGYTF
TGTGCCAGCAGCCCACGTGGACAGGGCGACGGCTACACCTTC
>-|TRBV7-9|TRBJ2-7|TRBD2
CASSIYPEGTSGTEQYF
TGTGCCAGCAGCATCTACCCGGAGGGGACTAGCGGGACCGAGCAGTACTTC
>-|TRBV5-1|TRBJ1-3|-
CASSLEGGNTIYF
TGCGCCAGCAGCCTTGAGGGGGGAAACACCATATATTTT
>-|TRBV29-1|TRBJ1-2|-
CSVSDGYTF
TGCAGCGTGTCAGATGGCTACACCTTC
>-|TRBV6-1|TRBJ2-7|-
CASRGGDRDEQYF
TGTGCCAGCAGGGGGGGAGACAGGGACGAGCAGTACTTC
>-|TRBV6-1|TRBJ1-5|-
CASSAPKGQGRNQPQHF
TGTGCCAGCAGCGCCCCGAAGGGGCAGGGGCGGAATCAGCCCCAGCATTTT
>-|TRBV6-1|TRBJ2-5|TRBD1
CASRKDRGIAETQYF
TGTGCCAGCAGAAAGGACAGGGGAATTGCGGAGACCCAGTACTTC